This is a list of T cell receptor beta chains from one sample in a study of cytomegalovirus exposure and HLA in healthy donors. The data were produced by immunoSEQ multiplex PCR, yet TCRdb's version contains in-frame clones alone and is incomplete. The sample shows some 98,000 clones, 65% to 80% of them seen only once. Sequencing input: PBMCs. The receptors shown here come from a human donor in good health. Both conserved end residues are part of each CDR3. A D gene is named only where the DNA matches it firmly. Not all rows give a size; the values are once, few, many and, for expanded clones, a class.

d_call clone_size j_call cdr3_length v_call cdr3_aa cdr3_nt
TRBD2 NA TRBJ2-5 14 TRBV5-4 CASSIPGGPETQYF TGTGCCAGCAGCATCCCGGGAGGACCAGAGACCCAGTACTTC
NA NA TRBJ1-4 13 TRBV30 CAWSRQLNEKLFF TGTGCCTGGAGTAGACAGCTAAATGAAAAACTGTTTTTT
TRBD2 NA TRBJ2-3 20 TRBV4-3 CASSQDGSRAGVGSTDTQYF TGCGCCAGCAGCCAAGATGGGTCCCGAGCGGGAGTCGGAAGCACAGATACGCAGTATTTT
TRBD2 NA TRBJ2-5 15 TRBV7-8 CASSSGTSGVETQYF TGTGCCAGCAGCTCCGGGACTAGCGGGGTAGAGACCCAGTACTTC
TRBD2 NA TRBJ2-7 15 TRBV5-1 CASSLISGRGGEQYF TGCGCCAGCAGCTTGATCAGCGGGAGAGGAGGCGAGCAGTACTTC
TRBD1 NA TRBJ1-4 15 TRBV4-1 CASSQTGEAHEKLFF TGCGCCAGCAGCCAGACAGGGGAGGCCCATGAAAAACTGTTTTTT
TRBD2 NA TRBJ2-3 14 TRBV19 CASSIAGGTDTQYF TGTGCCAGTAGTATCGCGGGGGGGACAGATACGCAGTATTTT
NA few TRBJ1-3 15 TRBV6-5 CASRAGARSGNTIYF TGTGCCAGCAGGGCGGGGGCGAGAAGTGGAAACACCATATATTTT
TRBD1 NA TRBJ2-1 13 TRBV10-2 CASTDRGRDEQFF TGCGCCAGCACCGACAGGGGGCGAGATGAGCAGTTCTTC
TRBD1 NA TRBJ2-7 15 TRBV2 CASSGSDRGHDEQYF TGTGCCAGCAGTGGGTCGGACAGGGGGCACGACGAGCAGTACTTC
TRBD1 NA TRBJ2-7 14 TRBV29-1 CSVEGQGASYEQYF TGCAGCGTTGAAGGACAGGGCGCGTCCTACGAGCAGTACTTC
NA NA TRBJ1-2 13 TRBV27 CASRGPVVYGYTF TGTGCCAGCAGGGGGCCGGTCGTCTATGGCTACACCTTC
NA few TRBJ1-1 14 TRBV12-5 CASGLGVEGTEAFF TGTGCTAGTGGTTTGGGCGTAGAGGGCACTGAAGCTTTCTTT
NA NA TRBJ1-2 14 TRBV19 CASREGFGSGGYTF TGTGCCAGTCGGGAAGGGTTTGGTTCCGGTGGCTACACCTTC
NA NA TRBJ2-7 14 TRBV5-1 CASRPAGTTSEQYF TGCGCCAGCAGACCAGCGGGCACTACGTCGGAGCAGTACTTC
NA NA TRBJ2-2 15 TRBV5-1 CASRYATGSTGELFF TGCGCCAGCAGATATGCTACAGGTAGCACCGGGGAGCTGTTTTTT
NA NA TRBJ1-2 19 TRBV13 CASSPSRPRQESYNYGYTF TGTGCCAGCAGCCCATCCCGACCCAGACAGGAGTCCTATAACTATGGCTACACCTTC
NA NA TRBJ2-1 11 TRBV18 CASSPGLEQFF TGTGCCAGCTCACCCGGACTAGAGCAGTTCTTC
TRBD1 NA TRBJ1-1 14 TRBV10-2 CASRAGTANTEAFF TGCGCCAGCAGGGCCGGGACAGCGAACACTGAAGCTTTCTTT
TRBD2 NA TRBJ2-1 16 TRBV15 CATSRDKASGYNEQFF TGTGCCACCAGCAGAGATAAGGCTAGCGGCTACAATGAGCAGTTCTTC
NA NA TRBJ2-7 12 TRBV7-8 CASSSTSYEQYF TGTGCCAGCAGCTCGACTTCCTACGAGCAGTACTTC
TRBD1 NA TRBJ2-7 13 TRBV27 CASSTRQGNEQYF TGTGCCAGCAGTACACGACAGGGGAACGAGCAGTACTTC
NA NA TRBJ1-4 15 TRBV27 CASSLTGTTNEKLFF TGTGCCAGCAGTTTGACCGGGACAACTAATGAAAAACTGTTTTTT
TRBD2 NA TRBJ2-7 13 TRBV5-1 CASTLAGAYEQYF TGCGCCAGCACACTAGCGGGGGCCTACGAGCAGTACTTC
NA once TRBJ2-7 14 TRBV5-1 CASSNADSRYEQYF TGCGCCAGCAGCAATGCAGACAGCCGCTACGAGCAGTACTTC
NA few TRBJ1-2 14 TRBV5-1 CASSQQMGNYGYTF TGCGCCAGCAGTCAACAGATGGGTAACTATGGCTACACCTTC
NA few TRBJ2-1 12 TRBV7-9 CASSPLLPEQFF TGTGCCAGCAGCCCACTGCTTCCTGAGCAGTTCTTC
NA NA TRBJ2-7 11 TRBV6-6 CASSRRGEQYF TGTGCCAGCAGTCGCCGAGGCGAGCAGTACTTC
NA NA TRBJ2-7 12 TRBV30 CAWSVNLYEQYF TGTGCCTGGAGTGTAAATCTCTACGAGCAGTACTTC
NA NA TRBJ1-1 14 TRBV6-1 CASSGGAGASEAFF TGTGCCAGCAGTGGGGGCGCAGGGGCAAGTGAAGCTTTCTTT
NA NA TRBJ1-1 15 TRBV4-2 CASSQDQALNTEAFF TGTGCCAGCAGCCAAGACCAGGCCCTAAACACTGAAGCTTTCTTT
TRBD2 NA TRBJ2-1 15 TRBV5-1 CASSPGLAGVVEQFF TGCGCCAGCAGCCCTGGACTAGCGGGAGTAGTTGAGCAGTTCTTC
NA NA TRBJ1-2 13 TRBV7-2 CASSLQGNYGYTF TGTGCCAGCAGCTTACAGGGAAACTATGGCTACACCTTC
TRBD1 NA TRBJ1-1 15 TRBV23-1 CASSHEDRLNTEAFF TGCGCCAGCAGTCACGAGGACAGGCTGAACACTGAAGCTTTCTTT
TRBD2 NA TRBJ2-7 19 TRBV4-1 CASSHLPGLAGGVPYEQYF TGCGCCAGCAGCCATCTGCCGGGACTAGCGGGGGGCGTTCCCTACGAGCAGTACTTC
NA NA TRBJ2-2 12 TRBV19 CASSFRVGELFF TGTGCCAGTAGCTTCCGAGTCGGGGAGCTGTTTTTT
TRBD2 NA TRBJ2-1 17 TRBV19 CASLSGTSGGRVDEQFF TGTGCCAGCTTGTCCGGGACTAGCGGGGGGCGGGTCGATGAGCAGTTCTTC
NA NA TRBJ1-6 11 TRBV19 CASSVRESYHF TGTGCCAGTAGTGTCAGGGAAAGTTACCACTTT
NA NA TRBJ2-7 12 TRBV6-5 CASSSRDYEQYF TGTGCCAGCAGTTCCCGGGACTACGAGCAGTACTTC
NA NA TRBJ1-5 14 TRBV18 CASSPSGIGQPQHF TGTGCCAGCTCACCCTCAGGGATCGGTCAGCCCCAGCATTTT
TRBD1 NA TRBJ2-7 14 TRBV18 CASSQRGPTYEQYF TGTGCCAGCTCCCAGAGGGGGCCAACCTACGAGCAGTACTTC
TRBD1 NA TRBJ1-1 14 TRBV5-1 CASTLGQLNTEAFF TGCGCCAGCACCCTGGGACAGCTGAACACTGAAGCTTTCTTT
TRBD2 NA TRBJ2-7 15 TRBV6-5 CASSSSGLASYEQYF TGTGCCAGCAGTTCTAGCGGGTTGGCCTCCTACGAGCAGTACTTC
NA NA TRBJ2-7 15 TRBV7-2 CASSLAATSSYEQYF TGTGCCAGCAGCTTAGCTGCGACTAGCTCCTACGAGCAGTACTTC
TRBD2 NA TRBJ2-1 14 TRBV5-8 CASSFDGRYNEQFF TGTGCCAGCAGCTTCGACGGGAGGTACAATGAGCAGTTCTTC
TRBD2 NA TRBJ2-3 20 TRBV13 CASSHSQGLLAGGQTDTQYF TGTGCCAGCAGCCACTCACAGGGATTACTAGCGGGAGGGCAAACAGATACGCAGTATTTT
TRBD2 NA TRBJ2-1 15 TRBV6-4 CASSLNSGKHNEQFF TGTGCCAGCAGTCTAAACAGCGGGAAACACAATGAGCAGTTCTTC
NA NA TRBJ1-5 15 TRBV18 CASSPTGHGNQPQHF TGTGCCAGCTCACCAACGGGACACGGCAATCAGCCCCAGCATTTT
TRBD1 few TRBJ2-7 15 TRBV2 CASSEATGAPYEQYF TGTGCCAGCAGTGAAGCGACAGGGGCCCCCTACGAGCAGTACTTC
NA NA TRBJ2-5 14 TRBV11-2 CASLPPGQTETQYF TGTGCCAGCCTCCCACCGGGACAAACAGAGACCCAGTACTTC
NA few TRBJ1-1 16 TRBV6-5 CASSYHFREGDTEAFF TGTGCCAGCAGTTATCATTTCAGGGAGGGGGACACTGAAGCTTTCTTT
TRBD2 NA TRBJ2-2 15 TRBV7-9 CASSMTSGRAGELFF TGTGCCAGCAGCATGACTAGCGGGAGGGCCGGGGAGCTGTTTTTT
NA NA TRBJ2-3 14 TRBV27 CASSLGHGGDTQYF TGTGCCAGCAGTTTAGGGCACGGGGGAGATACGCAGTATTTT
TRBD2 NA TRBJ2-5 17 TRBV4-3 CASSQGTSGEGTETQYF TGCGCCAGCAGCCAAGGGACTAGCGGGGAGGGGACAGAGACCCAGTACTTC
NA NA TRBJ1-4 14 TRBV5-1 CASSLNTGVGKLFF TGCGCCAGCAGCCTCAACACGGGAGTTGGAAAACTGTTTTTT
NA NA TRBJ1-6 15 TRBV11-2 CASSLIRGFNSPLHF TGTGCCAGCAGCTTAATCAGAGGATTTAATTCACCCCTCCACTTT
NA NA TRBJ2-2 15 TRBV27 CASSLLQANAGELFF TGTGCCAGCAGTTTACTCCAGGCGAACGCCGGGGAGCTGTTTTTT
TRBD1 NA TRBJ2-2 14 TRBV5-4 CASSLEQGPGELFF TGTGCCAGCAGCTTGGAACAGGGGCCCGGGGAGCTGTTTTTT
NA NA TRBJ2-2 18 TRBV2 CASSGVAGGLKNTGELFF TGTGCCAGCAGTGGGGTGGCAGGGGGGCTTAAGAACACCGGGGAGCTGTTTTTT
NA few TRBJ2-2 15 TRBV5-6 CASSLLRVATGELFF TGTGCCAGCAGCCTCCTTCGGGTGGCGACCGGGGAGCTGTTTTTT